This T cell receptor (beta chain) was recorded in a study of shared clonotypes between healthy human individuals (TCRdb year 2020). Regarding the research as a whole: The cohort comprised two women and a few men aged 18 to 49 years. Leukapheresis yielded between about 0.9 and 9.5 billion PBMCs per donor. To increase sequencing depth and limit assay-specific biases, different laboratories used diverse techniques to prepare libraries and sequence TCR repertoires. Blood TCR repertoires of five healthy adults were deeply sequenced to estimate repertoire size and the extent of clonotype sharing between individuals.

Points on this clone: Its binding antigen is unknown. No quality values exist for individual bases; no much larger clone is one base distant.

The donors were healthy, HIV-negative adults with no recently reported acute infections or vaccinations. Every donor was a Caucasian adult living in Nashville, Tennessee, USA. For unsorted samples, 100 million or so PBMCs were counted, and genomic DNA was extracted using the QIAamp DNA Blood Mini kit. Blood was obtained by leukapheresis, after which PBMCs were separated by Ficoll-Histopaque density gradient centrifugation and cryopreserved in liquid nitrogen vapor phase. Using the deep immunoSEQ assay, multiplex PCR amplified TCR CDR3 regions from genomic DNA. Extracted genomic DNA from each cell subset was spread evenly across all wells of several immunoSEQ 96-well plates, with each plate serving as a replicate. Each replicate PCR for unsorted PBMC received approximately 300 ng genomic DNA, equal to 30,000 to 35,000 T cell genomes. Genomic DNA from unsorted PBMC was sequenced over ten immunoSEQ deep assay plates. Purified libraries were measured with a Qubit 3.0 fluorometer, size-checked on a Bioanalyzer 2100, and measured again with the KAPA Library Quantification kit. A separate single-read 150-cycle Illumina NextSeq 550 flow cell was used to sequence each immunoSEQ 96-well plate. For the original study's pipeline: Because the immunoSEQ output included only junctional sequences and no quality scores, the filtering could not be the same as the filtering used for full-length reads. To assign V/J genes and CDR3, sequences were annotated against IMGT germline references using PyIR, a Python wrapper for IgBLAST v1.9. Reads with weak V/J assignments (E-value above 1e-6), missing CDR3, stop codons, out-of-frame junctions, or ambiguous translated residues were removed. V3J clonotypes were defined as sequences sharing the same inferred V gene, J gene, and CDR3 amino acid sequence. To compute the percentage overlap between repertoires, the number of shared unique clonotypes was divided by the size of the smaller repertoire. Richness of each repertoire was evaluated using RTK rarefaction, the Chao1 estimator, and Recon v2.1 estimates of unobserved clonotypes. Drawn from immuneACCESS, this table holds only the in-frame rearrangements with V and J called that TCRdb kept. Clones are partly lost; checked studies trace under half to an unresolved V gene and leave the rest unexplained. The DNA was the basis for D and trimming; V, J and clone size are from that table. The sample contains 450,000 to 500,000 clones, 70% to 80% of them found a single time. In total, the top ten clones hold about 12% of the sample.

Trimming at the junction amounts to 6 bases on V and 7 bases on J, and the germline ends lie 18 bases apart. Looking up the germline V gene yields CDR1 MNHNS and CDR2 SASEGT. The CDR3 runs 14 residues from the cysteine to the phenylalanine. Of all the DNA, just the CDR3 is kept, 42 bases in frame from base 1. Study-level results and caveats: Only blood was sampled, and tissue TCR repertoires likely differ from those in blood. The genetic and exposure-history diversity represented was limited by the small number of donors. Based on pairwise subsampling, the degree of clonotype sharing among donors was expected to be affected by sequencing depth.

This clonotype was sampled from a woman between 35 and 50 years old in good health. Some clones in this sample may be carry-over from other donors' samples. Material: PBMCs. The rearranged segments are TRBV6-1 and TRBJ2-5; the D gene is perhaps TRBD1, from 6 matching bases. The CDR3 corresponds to CASSYEDSVGTQYF. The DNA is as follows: TGTGCCAGCAGCTACGAGGACAGTGTTGGGACCCAGTACTTC.